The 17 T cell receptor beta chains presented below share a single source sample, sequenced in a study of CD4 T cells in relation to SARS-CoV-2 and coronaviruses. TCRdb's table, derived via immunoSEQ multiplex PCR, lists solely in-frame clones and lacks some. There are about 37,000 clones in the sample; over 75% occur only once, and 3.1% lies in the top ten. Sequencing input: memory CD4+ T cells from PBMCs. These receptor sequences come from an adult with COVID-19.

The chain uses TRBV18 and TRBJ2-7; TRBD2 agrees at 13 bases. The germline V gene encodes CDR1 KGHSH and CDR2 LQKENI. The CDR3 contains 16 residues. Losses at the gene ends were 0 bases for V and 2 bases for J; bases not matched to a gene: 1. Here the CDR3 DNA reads TGTGCCAGCTCACCACCCGGGACTAGCGGGACCTACGAGCAGTACTTC. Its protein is CASSPPGTSGTYEQYF.

The CDR3 coding sequence is TGTGCCACCAGTGATTCTGGGGACAGGGGGGGTCAGCCCCAGCATTTT. It encodes CATSDSGDRGGQPQHF. The rearrangement joins TRBV24-1 to TRBJ1-5; 11 bases line up with TRBD1. The ends lost 2 bases at V and 6 bases at J; junction bases unmatched: 5. CDR1 and CDR2 from the germline V gene are KGHDR and SFDVKD. The CDR3 spans 16 residues.

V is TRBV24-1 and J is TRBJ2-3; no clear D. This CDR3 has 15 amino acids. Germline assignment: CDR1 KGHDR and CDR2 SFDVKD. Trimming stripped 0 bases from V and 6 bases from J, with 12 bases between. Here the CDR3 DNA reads TGTGCCACCAGTGATTTGCAGTCAGGTCGCGATACGCAGTATTTT. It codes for CATSDLQSGRDTQYF.

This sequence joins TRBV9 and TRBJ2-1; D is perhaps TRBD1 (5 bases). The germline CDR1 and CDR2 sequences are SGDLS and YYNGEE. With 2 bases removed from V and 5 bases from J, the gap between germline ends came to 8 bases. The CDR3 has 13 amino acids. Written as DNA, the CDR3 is TGTGCCAGCAGCGTCGACAGTCACAATGAGCAGTTCTTC. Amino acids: CASSVDSHNEQFF.

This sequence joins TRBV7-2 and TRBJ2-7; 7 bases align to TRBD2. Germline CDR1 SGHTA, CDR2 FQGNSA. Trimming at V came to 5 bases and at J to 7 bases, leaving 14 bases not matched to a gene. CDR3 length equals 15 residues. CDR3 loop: CASSPAEAGVGEQYF. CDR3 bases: TGTGCCAGCAGCCCTGCCGAGGCGGGAGTGGGTGAGCAGTACTTC. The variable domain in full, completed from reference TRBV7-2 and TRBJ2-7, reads GAGVSQSPSNKVTEKGKDVELRCDPISGHTALYWYRQSLGQGLEFLIYFQGNSAPDKSGLPSDRFSAERTGGSVSTLTIQRTQQEDSAVYLCASSPAEAGVGEQYFGPGTRLTVT.

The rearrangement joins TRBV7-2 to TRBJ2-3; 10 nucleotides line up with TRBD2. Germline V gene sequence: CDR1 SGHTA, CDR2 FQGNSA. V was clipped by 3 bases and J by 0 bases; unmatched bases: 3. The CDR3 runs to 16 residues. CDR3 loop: CASSLGLARSTDTQYF. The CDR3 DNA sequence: TGTGCCAGCAGCTTGGGACTAGCGAGAAGCACAGATACGCAGTATTTT.

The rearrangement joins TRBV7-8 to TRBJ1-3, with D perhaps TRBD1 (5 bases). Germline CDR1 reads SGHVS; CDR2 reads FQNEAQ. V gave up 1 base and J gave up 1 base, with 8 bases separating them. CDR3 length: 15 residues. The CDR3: CASSLDEGSGNTIYF. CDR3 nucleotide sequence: TGTGCCAGCAGCTTAGACGAGGGGTCTGGAAACACCATATATTTT.

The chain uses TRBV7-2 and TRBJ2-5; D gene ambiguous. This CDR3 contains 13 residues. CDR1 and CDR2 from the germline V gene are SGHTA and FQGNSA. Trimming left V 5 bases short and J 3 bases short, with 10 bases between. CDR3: CASSPLAEETQYF. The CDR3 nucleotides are TGTGCCAGCAGCCCCTTGGCCGAAGAGACCCAGTACTTC.

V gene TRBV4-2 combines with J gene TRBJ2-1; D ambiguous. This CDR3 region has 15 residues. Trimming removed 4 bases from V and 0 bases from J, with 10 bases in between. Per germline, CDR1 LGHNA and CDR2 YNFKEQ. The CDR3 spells CASSPLVSSYNEQFF. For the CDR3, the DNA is TGTGCCAGCAGCCCCTTGGTTAGCTCCTACAATGAGCAGTTCTTC.

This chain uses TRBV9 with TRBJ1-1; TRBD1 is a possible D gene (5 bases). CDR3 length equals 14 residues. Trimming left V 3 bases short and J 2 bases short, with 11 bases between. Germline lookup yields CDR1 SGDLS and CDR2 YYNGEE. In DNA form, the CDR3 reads TGTGCCAGCAGCGGAGGGGTAGACAACACTGAAGCTTTCTTT. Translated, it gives CASSGGVDNTEAFF.

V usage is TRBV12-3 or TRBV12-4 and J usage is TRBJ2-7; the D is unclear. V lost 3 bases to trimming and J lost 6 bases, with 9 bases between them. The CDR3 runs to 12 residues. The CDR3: CASSFSPAEQYF. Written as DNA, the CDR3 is TGTGCCAGCAGTTTCTCTCCCGCCGAGCAGTACTTC.

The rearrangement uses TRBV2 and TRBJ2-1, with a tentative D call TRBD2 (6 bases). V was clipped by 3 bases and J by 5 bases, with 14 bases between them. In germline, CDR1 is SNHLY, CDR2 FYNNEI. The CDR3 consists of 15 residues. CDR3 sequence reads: CASSEMGEANNEQFF. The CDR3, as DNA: TGTGCCAGCAGTGAGATGGGGGAGGCGAACAATGAGCAGTTCTTC.

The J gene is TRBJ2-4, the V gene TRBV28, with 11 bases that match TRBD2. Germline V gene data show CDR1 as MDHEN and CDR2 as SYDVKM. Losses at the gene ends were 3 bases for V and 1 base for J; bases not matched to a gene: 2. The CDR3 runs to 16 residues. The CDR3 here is CASSLTSGEAKNIQYF. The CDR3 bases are TGTGCCAGCAGTTTGACTAGCGGGGAGGCCAAAAACATTCAGTACTTC.

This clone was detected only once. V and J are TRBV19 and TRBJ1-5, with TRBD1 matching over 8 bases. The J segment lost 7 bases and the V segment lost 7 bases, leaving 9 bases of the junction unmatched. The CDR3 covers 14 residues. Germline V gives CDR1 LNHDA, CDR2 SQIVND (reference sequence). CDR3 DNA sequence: TGTGCCAGTACCCGACAGGGGCTGGGGCAGCCCCAGCATTTT. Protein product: CASTRQGLGQPQHF.

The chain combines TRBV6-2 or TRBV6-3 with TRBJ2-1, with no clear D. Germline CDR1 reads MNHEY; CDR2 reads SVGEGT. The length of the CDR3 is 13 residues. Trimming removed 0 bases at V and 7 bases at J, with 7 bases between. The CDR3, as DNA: TGTGCCAGCAGTTACTCCCTCTCGAATGAGCAGTTCTTC. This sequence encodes CASSYSLSNEQFF.

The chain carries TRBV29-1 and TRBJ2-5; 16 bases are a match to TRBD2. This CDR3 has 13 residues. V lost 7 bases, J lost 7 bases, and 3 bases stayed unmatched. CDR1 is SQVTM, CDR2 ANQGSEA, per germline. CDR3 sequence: CSAGTSGRGTQYF. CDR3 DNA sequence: TGCAGCGCCGGGACTAGCGGGAGGGGGACCCAGTACTTC.

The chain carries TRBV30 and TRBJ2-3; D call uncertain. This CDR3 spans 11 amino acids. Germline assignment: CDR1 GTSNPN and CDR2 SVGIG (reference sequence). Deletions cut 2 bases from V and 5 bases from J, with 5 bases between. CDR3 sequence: CAWSLKDTQYF. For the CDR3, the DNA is TGTGCCTGGAGTCTTAAAGATACGCAGTATTTT.